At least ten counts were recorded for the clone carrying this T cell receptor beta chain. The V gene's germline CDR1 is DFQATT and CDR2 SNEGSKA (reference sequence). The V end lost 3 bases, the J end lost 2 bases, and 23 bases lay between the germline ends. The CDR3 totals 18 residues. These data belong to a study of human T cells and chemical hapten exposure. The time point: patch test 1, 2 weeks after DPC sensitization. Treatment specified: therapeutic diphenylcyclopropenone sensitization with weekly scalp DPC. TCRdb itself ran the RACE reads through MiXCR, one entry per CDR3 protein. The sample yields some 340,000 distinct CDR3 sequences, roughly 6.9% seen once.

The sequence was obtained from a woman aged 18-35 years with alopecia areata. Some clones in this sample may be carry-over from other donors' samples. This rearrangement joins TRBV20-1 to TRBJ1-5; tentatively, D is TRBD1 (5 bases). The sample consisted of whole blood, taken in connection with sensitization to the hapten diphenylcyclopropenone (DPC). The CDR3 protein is CSASKPSRQGNGNQPQHF. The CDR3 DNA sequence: TGCAGTGCTAGTAAGCCGTCACGGCAGGGAAACGGCAATCAGCCCCAGCATTTT.